This TCR beta chain was sequenced in a study of cytomegalovirus exposure and HLA in healthy donors (dated by TCRdb to between 2016 and 2019). At the level of the whole study: According to an earlier analysis of 550 to 750 of the donors, about 180 million T cells yielded some 110 million unique TCR beta sequences and 276 Gb of sequence data. Besides the first cohort of 666 subjects, a separate validation cohort made up of 120 different subjects was used. Donor age, sex, ethnicity and CMV serostatus were compiled together with the repertoire data. A later analysis re-analyzed previously published TCR beta repertoires from approximately 670 donors and added high-resolution HLA genotyping to study TCR occurrence patterns. On average, about 200,000 unique TCR beta nucleotide sequences were sequenced per donor among 300 to 500 genotyped donors of the cohort, with roughly 18% of those sequences being non-productive. Approximately 310 gigabases of sequencing data and tens of millions of unique TCR sequences were included in an early release covering roughly 700 HLA-typed donors. All discovery cohort repertoires had been generated using a single sequencing platform. About five DR-DQ haplotypes were treated as single units for association and clustering because of strong linkage in the cohort. Typing coverage varied by locus: 629-630 donors for A, B, C, DRB1 and DQB1; roughly 510 for DQA1; more than 600 for DPA1; around 490 for DPB1. HLA typing covered class I and class II loci at four-digit resolution. A later genetic analysis took genome-wide SNP genotypes for about 55% of the roughly 670 donors and used that subset as a discovery cohort. The study aimed to test whether cataloging public T cell receptors could reveal signatures of past pathogen exposure. The study used immunosequencing to profile the T cell repertoires of several hundred subjects and linked those repertoires to cytomegalovirus serostatus. An earlier analysis of more than 450 of the donors used high-throughput TCR beta sequencing to judge whether each TCR beta V gene segment behaved as functional or pseudogenic. Of the 300 to 400 genotyped donors, about 84% fell in the genetic ancestry cluster associated with self-reported Caucasian donors. Rather than using new phenotypic data, the later analysis identified candidate immune exposures from TCR beta sequences and from how often those sequences occurred across donors. High-throughput TCR immunosequencing, statistical association of individual TCRs with disease status, and machine learning were combined to predict cytomegalovirus infection status. What the authors observed across the whole study: Sequencing depth was assumed to be roughly uniform across donors in the presence/absence analyses, though that assumption may not hold. Some IMGT-functional V segments, including TRBV6-2 and TRBV6-3, could not be distinguished by the 87-base-pair reads and were therefore excluded. Across donors, most TCR sequences were observed very rarely, whereas some public TCRs were present in many individuals. Assigning TCR associations to individual alleles was difficult when HLA alleles, especially DR and DQ, strongly co-occurred. It was suggested by the authors that the approach could potentially be generalized to other disease states and immunological phenotypes. Linkage disequilibrium might explain the correlated functional status among segregating V segments, but an unknown experimental factor could not be ruled out. Because HLA typing was missing for some donors at each locus, association tests included only the typed subset. A cluster of highly shared sequence variants was judged likely to be a technical artifact of the sequencing pipeline. In a later analysis, TCR association rates were found to vary across HLA loci, with the most associated TCRs seen for DRB1 alleles and the fewest for HLA-C alleles. A few of the identified cytomegalovirus-associated TCR beta chains were confirmed in vitro to be specific for cytomegalovirus antigens. A later genetic analysis associated a missense DCLRE1C variant with V-gene and J-gene trimming of TCR beta chains, and an independent cohort replicated the association. Most CMV-associated TCR beta chains appeared to be HLA-restricted in a later analysis, and the HLA associations seemed to be driven largely by CMV exposure. According to a later genetic analysis, donors in an Asian-associated ancestry cluster had fewer N-insertions in productive TCRs than the approximately 630-donor mean. Immune exposure information for the cohort was limited to CMV serostatus. A later analysis found that HLA-associated TCR beta chains were more clonally expanded and had lower generation probabilities than equally common non-associated chains. The study listed 164 TCR beta chains as associated with cytomegalovirus. In an earlier analysis of about 550 of the donors, most TCR beta V segments were observed in productive rearrangements about 87% or about 30% of the time, broadly matching IMGT annotations. The classifier was reported to diagnose cytomegalovirus status with high specificity and sensitivity in both the original and validation cohorts. In this cohort, only TCR beta chains were sequenced, and detectable features were limited by the absence of alpha or paired-chain data. About 15 rarely observed V segments, including chromosome 9 orphons, were excluded from the earlier analysis of 550 to 700 of the donors because counts were too low. A later analysis associated about 17,000 TCR beta sequences with specific HLA alleles at a false discovery rate of 0.05. Several of the top co-occurrence clusters appeared to be linked to parvovirus B19, influenza, CMV and Epstein-Barr virus, according to a later analysis. A further reported finding was that TCR beta sequences accurately predicted the HLA-A and HLA-B alleles for most subjects in the first cohort.

Library construction relied on the immunoSEQ multiplex PCR assay. For the multiplex PCR, a mixture combining 60 forward primers for TCR Vbeta segments and 13 reverse primers for TCR Jbeta segments was used. Amplification of the CDR3 region of rearranged TCR beta genes was performed with a multiplex PCR assay on genomic DNA. The Illumina HiSeq System was used to sequence the amplified TCR beta libraries as 87-base-pair reads. Processing in the source paper ran as follows. A later analysis counted some 74 million unique TCR beta chains across the 666 repertoires, and about 10 million of these chains were shared by at least two donors. Raw reads were error-corrected and collapsed into unique sequences with a nearest-neighbor algorithm that merged closely related sequences to remove PCR and sequencing errors. CDR3 sequences were aligned to IMGT reference sequences to assign V, D and J gene segments. Each retained sequence needed at least a six-nucleotide match to both a V gene segment and a J gene segment. Rearrangements were called productive when the CDR3 lacked stop codons and stayed in frame with V and J; all others were non-productive. CDR3 was defined according to IMGT convention as the region running from the second conserved V-encoded cysteine to the conserved J-encoded phenylalanine. In an earlier analysis of 500 to 650 of the donors, sequences lacking an unambiguous match to a single V gene segment were excluded. In an earlier analysis of about 590 of the donors, a V segment was called functional when productive rearrangements were above 56.7%, and segregating when the standard deviation between donors exceeded 5%. A statistical classification framework was built for diagnosing cytomegalovirus status from the catalog of TCR beta chain sequences. V and J gene assignment, in a later analysis, came from comparing TCR nucleotide sequences with IMGT/GENE-DB human TR gene sequences. In a later analysis, CDR3 sequences and most-parsimonious VDJ recombination scenarios were assigned using the TCRdist pipeline. In a later analysis, each TCR beta chain was defined by its CDR3 amino acid sequence together with its V-gene family, and reads without a unique V-gene family were excluded. In a later analysis, a few hundred highly shared, low-generation-probability nucleotide sequences were removed to address suspected cross-contamination and a sequencing artifact. In a later analysis, a clonal expansion index for each public chain was calculated from normalized within-repertoire ranks of inferred template counts. Generation probabilities in a later analysis came from a VDJ recombination model fitted to out-of-frame rearrangements, and those results were checked against IGoR. In a later analysis, hypergeometric tests were used to score TCR-TCR, TCR-HLA and TCR-CMV co-occurrence, with a repertoire-size bias correction applied to TCR pairs. A later analysis estimated false discovery rates by permuting HLA or CMV assignments 20 times. In a later analysis, co-occurring TCRs were grouped with DBSCAN, and TCRdist sequence similarity was added when clustering was performed within HLA-allele-positive subsets. Repertoires with fewer than 30,000 or more than 120,000 public chains were left out of co-occurrence clustering, as were about 5 repertoires with anomalous nucleotide sharing. Entries here come from immuneACCESS through TCRdb and include only in-frame sequences with V and J called. Some clones fail to appear in such tables; in the studies checked, an unresolved V gene covers under half of the shortfall, and the cause of the remainder is unknown. Clone size and the V and J calls come from that table; the DNA yielded D and trimming. Here the sample has about 140,000 clones; 65% to 80% occur a single time. Approximately 2.8% of the sample is held by the ten biggest clonotypes.

The germline V gene encodes CDR1 ENHRY and CDR2 SYGVKD. Including cysteine and phenylalanine, the CDR3 has 14 amino acids. The read is trimmed to its CDR3 DNA, 42 bases read in frame from base 1. In total, approximately 700 healthy bone marrow donors made up the cohort. At the time of sampling, all cohort members were nominally healthy, though unrecorded immune exposures were likely present. The donor was CMV seronegative and belonged to the group of 350 or so seronegative cohort members. Every donor gave a peripheral blood sample, and the peripheral blood mononuclear cells from that sample were used for TCR beta sequencing. The Qiagen DNeasy Blood Extraction Kit was used to extract genomic DNA from the blood cell samples. Note on this clone: No antigen is known for it. Base qualities are not at hand, and no much larger clone is one base apart.

The rearranged segments are TRBV10-3 and TRBJ2-5; TRBD1 aligns with 10 central bases. The DNA end is a closer match to TRBJ2-7, so the J assignment may be wrong. The sequenced sample consisted of PBMCs. This sequence was found in a male donor in good health and CMV-seronegative. Here is the DNA: TGTGCCATCAGTGCTTCGGACAGGGGGAACGAGCAGTACTTC. Its protein product is CAISASDRGNEQYF.